Below, 32 T cell receptor beta chains from the same sample are listed, as sequenced in a study of blood T cell repertoires in COVID-19. Only in-frame clones appear in the TCRdb table, and some are missing; sequencing was by immunoSEQ multiplex PCR. The table shows about 160,000 clones, with about nine tenths occurring only once. The sequenced sample consisted of peripheral blood. These receptors all stem from a woman aged 60-75 years who had recovered from COVID-19.

The CDR3 DNA reads as TGCGCCAGCAGCTTGGGGTCCTACCAGGTGGAGACCCAGTACTTC. Its translation: CASSLGSYQVETQYF. The rearrangement joins TRBV5-1 to TRBJ2-5; D ambiguous. Germline V gives CDR1 SGHRS, CDR2 YFSETQ. The CDR3 has 15 amino acids. Trimming stripped 0 bases from V and 5 bases from J, with 14 bases between.

V and J are TRBV9 and TRBJ2-3; 13 bases agree with TRBD2. The CDR3 is 18 residues long. Germline CDR1 is SGDLS and CDR2 is YYNGEE. V lost 4 bases to trimming and J lost 3 bases; unmatched junction nucleotides: 11. In nucleotides, the CDR3 is TGTGCCAGCAGCCCAACTAGCGGGGGGGCCTATTTAACAGATACGCAGTATTTT. Protein sequence: CASSPTSGGAYLTDTQYF.

The rearrangement joins TRBV5-1 to TRBJ2-7; 14 bases fit TRBD2. This CDR3 comprises 15 residues. With 6 bases clipped from V and 6 bases from J, the junction kept 8 bases outside the gene matches. Germline CDR1 SGHRS, CDR2 YFSETQ. The chain's CDR3 is CASNPGTSGGGEQYF. Here the CDR3 DNA reads TGCGCCAGCAACCCTGGGACTAGCGGGGGCGGCGAGCAGTACTTC.

CDR3 DNA: TGTGCCAGCAGCCCCCCCTTTACATTTACCTCTGGAAACACCATATATTTT. This sequence encodes CASSPPFTFTSGNTIYF. This chain uses TRBV3-1 (or the pseudogene TRBV3-2) with TRBJ1-3; D is ambiguous. The CDR3 is 17 amino acids. Germline-derived CDR1 and CDR2 are LGHDT and YNNKEL (reference sequence). Trimming removed 4 bases at V and 0 bases at J, with 16 bases between.

This chain connects TRBV19 to TRBJ1-5; D is perhaps TRBD1 (5 bases). Trimming pared 6 bases from V and 4 bases from J, leaving 19 bases between. The CDR3 consists of 16 residues. Germline lookup yields CDR1 LNHDA and CDR2 SQIVND (reference sequence). CDR3 in amino acids: CASRPRHIGGNQPQHF. CDR3 in DNA: TGTGCCAGTAGACCGAGGCACATTGGGGGGAATCAGCCCCAGCATTTT.

About this clone itself: The junction shows a germline mismatch at one end, possibly a read error. The chain couples TRBV7-7 to TRBJ2-1; TRBD2 aligns across 14 bases. Germline CDR1 reads SSHAT; CDR2 reads FNYEAQ (reference sequence). The CDR3 covers 16 residues. This CDR3 is CASSPRLAGGLGEQFF. As DNA, the CDR3 is TGTGCTAGCAGCCCACGACTAGCGGGGGGGCTTGGTGAGCAGTTCTTC.

The chain is built from TRBV11-2 and TRBJ2-3; TRBD2 aligns across 9 bases. V shed 5 bases, J shed 5 bases, and the junction held 8 bases outside the gene matches. Germline V CDR1 and CDR2: SGHAT, FQNNGV. CDR3 length: 15 residues. Here the CDR3 DNA reads TGTGCCAGCAGCCCCCTAGCGGGGTTTAGAGATACGCAGTATTTT. It translates to CASSPLAGFRDTQYF.

This clone was recorded once. The genes are TRBV4-3 and TRBJ1-2; possibly TRBD1 for D (5 bases). The CDR3 spans 16 residues. Trimming removed 0 bases from V and 2 bases from J, with 13 bases in between. In germline, CDR1 is LGHNA, CDR2 YSLEER. The CDR3 DNA reads TGCGCCAGCAGCCAAGATCCTCACAGGAGAAACTATGGCTACACCTTC. Amino acid sequence: CASSQDPHRRNYGYTF.

The chain joins TRBV5-4 to TRBJ1-2; maybe TRBD1 (6 bases). The V and J ends lost 6 bases and 1 base respectively, with 13 bases between them. From germline, CDR1 is SGHNT and CDR2 YYREEE (reference sequence). This CDR3 region has 14 residues. CDR3 sequence (DNA): TGTGCCAGCAAACCTGGACAGATTAACTATGGCTACACCTTC. Its protein product is CASKPGQINYGYTF.

This clone was picked up one time. V gene TRBV5-4 combines with J gene TRBJ2-1, with unresolved D. V gave up 3 bases and J gave up 7 bases, with 5 bases separating them. The CDR3 has 11 residues. The germline V gene has CDR1 SGHNT and CDR2 YYREEE (reference sequence). CDR3 nucleotides: TGTGCCAGCAGCTCCGGGAATGAGCAGTTCTTC. Amino acid sequence: CASSSGNEQFF. Full variable domain (missing parts from reference TRBV5-4 and TRBJ2-1): ETGVTQSPTHLIKTRGQQVTLRCSSQSGHNTVSWYQQALGQGPQFIFQYYREEENGRGNFPPRFSGLQFPNYSSELNVNALELDDSALYLCASSSGNEQFFGPGTRLTVL.

The gene calls are TRBV7-8 and TRBJ1-5, with TRBD1 matching 8 bases. V dropped 4 bases and J dropped 6; count of bases not matched to a gene: 8. Per the germline V gene, CDR1 is SGHVS and CDR2 is FQNEAQ. The CDR3 is 15 residues long. The CDR3 sequence is CASSSRQGLGQPQHF. For the CDR3, the DNA is TGTGCCAGCAGCTCCCGACAGGGGCTTGGTCAGCCCCAGCATTTT.

The chain employs TRBV7-3 and TRBJ2-2, with 10 bases identical to TRBD1. CDR3 length equals 17 residues. CDR1 is SGHTA and CDR2 is FQGTGA in the germline V gene. J gave up 3 bases and V 0 bases, and 4 bases lay outside the gene matches. CDR3 nucleotides: TGTGCCAGCAGCTTAACGCGGGACAGGGGAGACACCGGGGAGCTGTTTTTT. It is translated as CASSLTRDRGDTGELFF.

The chain combines TRBV3-1 (or the pseudogene TRBV3-2) with TRBJ2-1; the match to TRBD1 covers 8 bases. This CDR3 has 16 amino acids. Per germline, CDR1 LGHDT and CDR2 YNNKEL (reference sequence). V shed 4 bases and J 3 bases; nucleotides not matched to a gene: 8. Here the CDR3 reads CASSPPDRAIYNEQFF. DNA for the CDR3: TGTGCCAGCAGCCCCCCGGACAGGGCCATCTACAATGAGCAGTTCTTC.

The chain recombines TRBV10-1 with TRBJ2-7; 10 nucleotides line up with TRBD1. Germline V gene lookup returns CDR1 WNHNN and CDR2 SYGVQD (reference sequence). The J segment lost 1 base and the V segment lost 7 bases, leaving 4 bases of the junction unmatched. CDR3 length equals 14 residues. The CDR3 here is CASTAGQGSYEQYF. As DNA, the CDR3 is TGCGCCAGCACCGCGGGACAGGGGTCCTACGAGCAGTACTTC.

The chain recombines TRBV24-1 with TRBJ2-1; a weak D match, TRBD1 (5 bases). This CDR3 region has 14 residues. Germline assignment: CDR1 KGHDR and CDR2 SFDVKD. V was shortened by 10 bases and J by 6 bases, with 18 bases between the two germline ends. The CDR3 loop reads CATGADSQGNEQFF. DNA of the CDR3: TGTGCCACAGGAGCCGACAGCCAAGGCAATGAGCAGTTCTTC.

This clone was observed a single time. The rearrangement joins TRBV6-4 to TRBJ2-7; D may be TRBD2 (6 bases). CDR1 and CDR2 (germline): MRHNA, SNTAGT. This CDR3 contains 15 residues. V dropped 9 bases and J dropped 2 bases, with 20 bases sitting between them. This CDR3 is CARQVEGGRTYEQYF. Written as DNA, the CDR3 is TGTGCCAGACAGGTGGAGGGAGGAAGGACCTACGAGCAGTACTTC.

The chain combines TRBV18 with TRBJ2-7; 10 bases match TRBD1. J lost 2 bases, V lost 6 bases, and 7 bases had no gene match. The CDR3 is 15 amino acids. CDR1 and CDR2 (germline): KGHSH, LQKENI. CDR3 in DNA: TGTGCCAGCTCGCGGGGACAGGGGAGAACCTACGAGCAGTACTTC. Translated, it gives CASSRGQGRTYEQYF.

The chain employs TRBV12-5 and TRBJ1-2; D gene uncertain. The CDR3 has 13 residues. Between the trimmed V and J ends, which lost 1 base and 8 bases, there was a span of 11 bases. CDR1 LGHNT and CDR2 FRNRAP come from the germline V gene. The CDR3 nucleotides read TGTGCTAGTGGTTTGGCCGGTACTTGGGGCTACACCTTC. Its translation: CASGLAGTWGYTF.

The chain joins TRBV16 to TRBJ1-5; no reliable D call. Germline V gene data show CDR1 as KGHSY and CDR2 as FQNENV. This CDR3 is built from 14 residues. V was trimmed by 0 bases and J by 6 bases, leaving 9 bases between them. CDR3 in DNA: TGTGCCAGCAGCCAATCCCGGGAATTTCAGCCCCAGCATTTT. As protein: CASSQSREFQPQHF.

The rearrangement joins TRBV7-9 to TRBJ2-5; a weak D match, TRBD2 (5 bases). This CDR3 contains 13 residues. V lost 5 bases and J lost 3, with 10 bases in between. Germline CDR1 reads SEHNR; CDR2 reads FQNEAQ (reference sequence). CDR3 sequence: CASSAAAEETQYF. The CDR3 DNA follows: TGTGCCAGCAGCGCGGCAGCGGAAGAGACCCAGTACTTC. The complete variable domain, with remaining parts taken from reference TRBV7-9 and TRBJ2-5, reads DTGVSQNPRHKITKRGQNVTFRCDPISEHNRLYWYRQTLGQGPEFLTYFQNEAQLEKSRLLSDRFSAERPKGSFSTLEIQRTEQGDSAMYLCASSAAAEETQYFGPGTRLLVL.

The V gene is TRBV19, the J gene TRBJ2-6; D is undetermined. With 3 bases removed from V and 4 bases from J, the gap between germline ends came to 10 bases. This CDR3 spans 15 amino acids. The V gene's germline CDR1 is LNHDA and CDR2 SQIVND (reference sequence). CDR3 amino acids: CASSMRGFGANVLTF. The CDR3 bases are TGTGCCAGTAGTATGCGAGGCTTCGGGGCCAACGTCCTGACTTTC.

The V and J genes are TRBV4-1 and TRBJ2-1; 8 bases match TRBD2. This CDR3 is 16 amino acids long. V lost 4 bases and J lost 1; bases outside the gene matches: 6. CDR1 and CDR2 from the germline V gene are MGHRA and YSYEKL. The CDR3 DNA is TGCGCCAGCAGCCGCACCGGGACTAGATCCTACAATGAGCAGTTCTTC. It is translated as CASSRTGTRSYNEQFF.

The CDR3 DNA is TGTGCCAGTAGGGGGACAGGGGTCGGCAATCAGCCCCAGCATTTT. Amino acids: CASRGTGVGNQPQHF. The genes are TRBV19 and TRBJ1-5; 10 nucleotides line up with TRBD1. V was pared by 6 bases and J by 2 bases, with 4 bases of the junction left unmatched. Germline V lookup: CDR1 LNHDA, CDR2 SQIVND (reference sequence). This CDR3 is built from 15 residues.

V and J are TRBV7-9 and TRBJ1-2; 9 bases agree with TRBD1. This CDR3 region has 13 residues. The germline gives CDR1 SEHNR, CDR2 FQNEAQ (reference sequence). Germline trimming cut 4 bases from V and 8 bases from J; bases unmatched to any gene: 5. The CDR3 region has the DNA TGTGCCAGCAGCTCGGGACAGGGTAACGGCTACACCTTC. Amino acids: CASSSGQGNGYTF.

This clone appeared a single time. This sequence joins TRBV2 and TRBJ1-2; tentatively, D is TRBD1 (6 bases). CDR3 length equals 15 residues. V lost 6 bases to trimming and J lost 4 bases, with 18 bases between them. Germline CDR1 and CDR2: SNHLY and FYNNEI. The CDR3 reads CASRFDRLTSYGYTF. DNA of the CDR3: TGTGCCAGCAGGTTCGACAGGTTGACGAGCTATGGCTACACCTTC.

This chain connects TRBV18 to TRBJ1-3; 8 nucleotides line up with TRBD1. This CDR3 spans 14 amino acids. The ends lost 5 bases at V and 2 bases at J; junction bases unmatched: 2. The germline CDR1 and CDR2 sequences are KGHSH and LQKENI. The CDR3 loop is CASSSTGAGNTIYF. CDR3 nucleotide sequence: TGTGCCAGCTCATCGACAGGGGCTGGAAACACCATATATTTT.

The V call is TRBV9, the J call TRBJ2-7, with a weak D call TRBD2 (6 bases). Trimming removed 0 bases at V and 4 bases at J, with 14 bases between. This CDR3 contains 15 residues. CDR1 is SGDLS, CDR2 YYNGEE, per germline. The CDR3 sequence: CASSVGTSPIYEQYF. CDR3 DNA: TGTGCCAGCAGCGTAGGTACTAGCCCTATTTACGAGCAGTACTTC.

The chain joins TRBV5-5 to TRBJ1-2; 8 nucleotides match TRBD1. J lost 4 bases, V lost 4 bases, and 3 bases had no gene match. This CDR3 contains 13 residues. From germline, CDR1 is SGHKS and CDR2 YYEKEE (reference sequence). CDR3 sequence reads: CASSAGGPYGYTF. In nucleotides, the CDR3 is TGTGCCAGCAGCGCAGGGGGCCCCTATGGCTACACCTTC.

The chain carries TRBV3-1 (or the pseudogene TRBV3-2) and TRBJ2-1, with TRBD1 matching over 8 bases. Losses at the gene ends were 1 base for V and 4 bases for J; bases not matched to a gene: 6. CDR1 LGHDT and CDR2 YNNKEL come from the germline V gene (reference sequence). The CDR3 runs 16 residues. CDR3 bases: TGTGCCAGCAGCCAAGTTTCTGGACAGGGATACAATGAGCAGTTCTTC. Residues: CASSQVSGQGYNEQFF.

The chain has TRBV19 and TRBJ2-5; TRBD1 might be the D (6 bases). This CDR3 has 12 amino acids. Trimming stripped 4 bases from V and 3 bases from J, with 6 bases between. Germline V gene lookup returns CDR1 LNHDA and CDR2 SQIVND (reference sequence). Here the CDR3 reads CASSRDKETQYF. The CDR3 DNA sequence: TGTGCCAGTAGTAGGGACAAAGAGACCCAGTACTTC.

V is TRBV7-2 and J is TRBJ2-7; no definite D call. Germline V gene data show CDR1 as SGHTA and CDR2 as FQGNSA. The CDR3 covers 13 residues. V was cut by 1 base and J by 7 bases, with 11 bases left in between. CDR3 residues: CASSLGFTREQYF. The CDR3 bases are TGTGCCAGCAGCTTAGGGTTTACGCGTGAGCAGTACTTC.

This chain joins TRBV28 and TRBJ1-6, with D possibly TRBD1 on 5 matching bases. V was pared by 8 bases and J by 7 bases, with 12 bases between. CDR1 MDHEN and CDR2 SYDVKM come from the germline V gene. The CDR3 is 13 residues long. CDR3 sequence: CASAQGGNSPLHF. The CDR3 nucleotides are TGTGCCAGCGCCCAGGGAGGGAATTCACCCCTCCACTTT.